This TCR beta chain was sequenced in a study of blood T cell repertoires in COVID-19. The overall study: T cells, B-cell-depleted T cells, or PBMCs provided the cDNA or gDNA that served as material.

TCRdb's copy holds only in-frame clones and misses some; the assay was immunoSEQ multiplex PCR. This table has under 250,000 clones, around 83% appearing once. This clone was observed a few times. The sequenced sample was peripheral blood. The clonotype originates from a man aged 40-50 years with active or convalescent COVID-19.

The CDR3 region has the DNA TGCGCCAGCAGCCTGGAGGACAGCAGAGACTACACCGGGGAGCTGTTTTTT. It encodes CASSLEDSRDYTGELFF. V usage is TRBV5-1 and J usage is TRBJ2-2; D possibly corresponds to TRBD1 (6 bases). The germline V gene has CDR1 SGHRS and CDR2 YFSETQ. The CDR3 is 17 residues long. Trimming took off 4 bases at V and 3 bases at J, with 19 bases between the two ends.